This T cell receptor (beta chain) was identified in a study of PD-1 blockade in mismatch repair-deficient tumors. Study summary: Patients had about 13 mismatch repair-deficient cancer types and were previously treated and progressing. Study-wide points: Tumor-resident clones, often absent from pretreatment blood, expanded after pembrolizumab and then contracted.

Profiled with immunoSEQ multiplex PCR; TCRdb holds only in-frame clones, not every one. The sample yields some 130,000 clones, around nine tenths seen once. This clone was seen a handful of times. Its antigen is still unknown. Mismatch repair deficiency was confirmed in all patients, by PCR or immunohistochemistry. The CDR3 runs 15 residues. Germline V CDR1 and CDR2: PRHDT, FYEKMQ (reference sequence). V shed 6 bases and J 9 bases; nucleotides not matched to a gene: 10. This TCR came from an adult with mismatch repair-deficient cancer. The genes are TRBV13 and TRBJ2-2; 10 bases agree with TRBD2. The sample in question was peripheral blood, obtained about 17 months after starting pembrolizumab. The chain's CDR3 is CASSLAGEAGRELFF. The CDR3 bases are TGTGCCAGCAGTCTAGCGGGAGAGGCTGGCAGGGAGCTGTTTTTT.